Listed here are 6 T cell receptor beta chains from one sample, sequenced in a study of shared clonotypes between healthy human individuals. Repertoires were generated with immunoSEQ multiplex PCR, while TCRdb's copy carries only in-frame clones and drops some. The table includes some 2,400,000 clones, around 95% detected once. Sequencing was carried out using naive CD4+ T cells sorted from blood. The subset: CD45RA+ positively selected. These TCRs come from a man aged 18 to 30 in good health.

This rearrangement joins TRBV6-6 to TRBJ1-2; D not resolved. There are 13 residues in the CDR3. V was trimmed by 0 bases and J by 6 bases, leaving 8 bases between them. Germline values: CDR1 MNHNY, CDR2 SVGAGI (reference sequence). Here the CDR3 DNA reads TGTGCCAGCAGTTACTCCAACGGGGATGGCTACACCTTC. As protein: CASSYSNGDGYTF.

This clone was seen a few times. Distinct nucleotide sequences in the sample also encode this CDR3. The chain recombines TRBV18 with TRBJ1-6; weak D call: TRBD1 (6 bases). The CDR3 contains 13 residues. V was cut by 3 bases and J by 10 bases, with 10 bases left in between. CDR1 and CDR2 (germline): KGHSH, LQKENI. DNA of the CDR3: TGTGCCAGCTCACCTAACAGGGACTCACCCCTCCACTTT. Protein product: CASSPNRDSPLHF.

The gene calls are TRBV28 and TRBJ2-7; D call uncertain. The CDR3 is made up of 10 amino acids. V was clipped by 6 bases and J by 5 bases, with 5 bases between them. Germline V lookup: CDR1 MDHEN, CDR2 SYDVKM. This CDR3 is CASSRHEQYF. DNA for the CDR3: TGTGCCAGCAGCCGGCACGAGCAGTACTTC.

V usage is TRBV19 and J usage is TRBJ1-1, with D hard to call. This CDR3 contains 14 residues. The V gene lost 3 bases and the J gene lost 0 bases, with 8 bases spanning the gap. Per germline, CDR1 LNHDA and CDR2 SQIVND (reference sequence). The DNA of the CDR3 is TGTGCCAGTAGTATTCCGGAATTGAACACTGAAGCTTTCTTT. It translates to CASSIPELNTEAFF.

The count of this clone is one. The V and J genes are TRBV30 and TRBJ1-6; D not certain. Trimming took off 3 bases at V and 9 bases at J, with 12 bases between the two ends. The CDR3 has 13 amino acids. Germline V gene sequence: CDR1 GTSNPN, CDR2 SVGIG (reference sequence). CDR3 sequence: CAWRPPAGSPLHF. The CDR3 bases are TGTGCCTGGAGGCCGCCCGCGGGTTCACCCCTCCACTTT.

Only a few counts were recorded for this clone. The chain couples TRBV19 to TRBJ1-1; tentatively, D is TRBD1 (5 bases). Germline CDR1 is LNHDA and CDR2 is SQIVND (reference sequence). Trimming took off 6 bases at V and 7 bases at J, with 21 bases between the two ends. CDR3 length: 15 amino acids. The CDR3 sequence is CASSNAREGRNEAFF. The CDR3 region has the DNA TGTGCCAGTAGCAACGCCCGCGAGGGGCGAAATGAAGCTTTCTTT. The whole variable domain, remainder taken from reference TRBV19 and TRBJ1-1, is DGGITQSPKYLFRKEGQNVTLSCEQNLNHDAMYWYRQDPGQGLRLIYYSQIVNDFQKGDIAEGYSVSREKKESFPLTVTSAQKNPTAFYLCASSNAREGRNEAFFGQGTRLTVV.